This entry features one T cell receptor beta chain sequence. Its target is not known. This sample was taken from a study of shared clonotypes between healthy human individuals. On the study more broadly: Each donor had three CD4 naive, three CD4 memory, two CD8 naive and one CD8 memory plate. The study's findings and limits: Several donors held around 5% of naive CD4 clonotypes in common.

Per germline, CDR1 ENHRY and CDR2 SYGVKD. The J segment lost 6 bases and the V segment lost 4 bases, leaving 5 bases of the junction unmatched. The CDR3 runs 14 residues. Clones were read by immunoSEQ multiplex PCR, and TCRdb kept only the in-frame ones, dropping some. Of a few million clones in the sample, 90% to 96% were seen once. V and J are TRBV10-3 and TRBJ2-2; 7 bases align to TRBD1. Sequencing was performed on naive CD4+ T cells sorted from blood. Subset described: CD45RA+ positively selected. This receptor was taken from a man aged 18 to 29 in good health. This chain's CDR3 is CAISGDRAAGELFF. CDR3 bases: TGTGCCATCAGTGGTGACAGGGCTGCCGGGGAGCTGTTTTTT.